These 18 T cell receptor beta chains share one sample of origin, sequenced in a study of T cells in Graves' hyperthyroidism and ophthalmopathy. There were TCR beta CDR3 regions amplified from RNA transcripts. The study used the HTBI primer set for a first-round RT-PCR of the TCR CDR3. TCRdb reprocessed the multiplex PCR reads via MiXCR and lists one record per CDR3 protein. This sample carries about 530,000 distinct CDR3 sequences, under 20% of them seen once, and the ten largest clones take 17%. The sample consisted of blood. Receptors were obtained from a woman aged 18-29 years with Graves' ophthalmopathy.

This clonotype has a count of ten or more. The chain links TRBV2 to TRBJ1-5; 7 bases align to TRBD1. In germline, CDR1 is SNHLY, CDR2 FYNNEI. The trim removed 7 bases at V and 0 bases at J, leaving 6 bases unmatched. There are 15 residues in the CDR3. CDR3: CASTLDRSSNQPQHF. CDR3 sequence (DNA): TGTGCCAGCACCTTGGACAGGAGTAGCAATCAGCCCCAGCATTTT.

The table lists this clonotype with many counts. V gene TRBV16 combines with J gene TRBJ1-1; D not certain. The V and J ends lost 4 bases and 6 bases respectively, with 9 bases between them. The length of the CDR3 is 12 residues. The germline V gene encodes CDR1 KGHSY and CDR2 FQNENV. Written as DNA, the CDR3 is TGTGCCAGCAGCCCAAAGGTCTCTGAAGCTTTCTTT. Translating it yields CASSPKVSEAFF. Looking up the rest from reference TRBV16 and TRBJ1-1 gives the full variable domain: GEEVAQTPKHLVRGEGQKAKLYCAPIKGHSYVFWYQQVLKNEFKFLISFQNENVFDETGMPKERFSAKCLPNSPCSLEIQATKLEDSAVYFCASSPKVSEAFFGQGTRLTVV.

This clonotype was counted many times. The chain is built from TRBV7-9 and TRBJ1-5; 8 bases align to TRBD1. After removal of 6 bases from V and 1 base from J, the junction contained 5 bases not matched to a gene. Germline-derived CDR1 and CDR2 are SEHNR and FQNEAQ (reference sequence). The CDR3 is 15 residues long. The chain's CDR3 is CASSSGTGSNQPQHF. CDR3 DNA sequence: TGTGCCAGCAGTTCCGGGACAGGCAGCAATCAGCCCCAGCATTTT.

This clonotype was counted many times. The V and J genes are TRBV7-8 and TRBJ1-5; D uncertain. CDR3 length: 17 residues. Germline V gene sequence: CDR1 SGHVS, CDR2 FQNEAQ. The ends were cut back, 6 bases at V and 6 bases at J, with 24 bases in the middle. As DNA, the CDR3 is TGTGCCAGCAGTTCTTTCAATCGGGGAGTGGGAGGTCAGCCCCAGCATTTT. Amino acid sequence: CASSSFNRGVGGQPQHF.

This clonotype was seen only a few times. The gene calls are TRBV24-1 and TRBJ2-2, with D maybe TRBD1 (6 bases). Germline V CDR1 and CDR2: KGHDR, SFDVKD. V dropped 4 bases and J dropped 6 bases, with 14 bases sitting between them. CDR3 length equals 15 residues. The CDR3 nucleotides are TGTGCCACCAGTGACCCCCCCAGGGGAGCCGGGGAGCTGTTTTTT. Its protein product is CATSDPPRGAGELFF.

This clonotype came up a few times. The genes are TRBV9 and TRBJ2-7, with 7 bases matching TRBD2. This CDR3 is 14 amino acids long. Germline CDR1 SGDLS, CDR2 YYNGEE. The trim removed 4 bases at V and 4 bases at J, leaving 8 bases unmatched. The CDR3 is CASSPRWGGYEQYF. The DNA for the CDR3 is TGTGCCAGCAGCCCTCGTTGGGGGGGTTACGAGCAGTACTTC.

The CDR3 region is CASSRTGTAQYF. CDR3 in DNA: TGTGCCAGCAGCCGGACAGGGACTGCCCAGTACTTC. The V gene is TRBV7-9, the J gene TRBJ2-5, with 8 bases matching TRBD1. There are 12 residues in the CDR3. Germline values: CDR1 SEHNR, CDR2 FQNEAQ (reference sequence). The ends lost 5 bases at V and 9 bases at J; junction bases unmatched: 5.

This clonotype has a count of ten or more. The CDR3 coding sequence is TGTGCCAGCAGCTCAGGGACAGGGTACGAGCAGTACTTC. It is translated as CASSSGTGYEQYF. This chain joins TRBV7-9 and TRBJ2-7; 9 bases are a match to TRBD1. This CDR3 spans 13 amino acids. V trimming: 4 bases; J trimming: 4 bases; junction bases outside the gene matches: 2. Germline lookup yields CDR1 SEHNR and CDR2 FQNEAQ (reference sequence).

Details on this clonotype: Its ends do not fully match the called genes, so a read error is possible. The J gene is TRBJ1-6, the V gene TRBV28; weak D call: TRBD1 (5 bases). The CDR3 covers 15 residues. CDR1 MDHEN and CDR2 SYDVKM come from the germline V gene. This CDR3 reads CASRGGGEGNSPLYF. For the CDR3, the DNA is TGTGCCAGCAGGGGGGGGGGAGAGGGTAATTCACCCCTCTACTTT.

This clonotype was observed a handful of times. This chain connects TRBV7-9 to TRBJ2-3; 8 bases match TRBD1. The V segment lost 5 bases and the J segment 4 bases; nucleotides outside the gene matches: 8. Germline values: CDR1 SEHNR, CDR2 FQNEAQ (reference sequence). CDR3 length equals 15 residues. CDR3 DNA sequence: TGTGCCAGCAGCCCCCAGGGGGCTGGCGCAGATACGCAGTATTTT. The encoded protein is CASSPQGAGADTQYF. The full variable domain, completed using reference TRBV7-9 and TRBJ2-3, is DTGVSQNPRHKITKRGQNVTFRCDPISEHNRLYWYRQTLGQGPEFLTYFQNEAQLEKSRLLSDRFSAERPKGSFSTLEIQRTEQGDSAMYLCASSPQGAGADTQYFGPGTRLTVL.

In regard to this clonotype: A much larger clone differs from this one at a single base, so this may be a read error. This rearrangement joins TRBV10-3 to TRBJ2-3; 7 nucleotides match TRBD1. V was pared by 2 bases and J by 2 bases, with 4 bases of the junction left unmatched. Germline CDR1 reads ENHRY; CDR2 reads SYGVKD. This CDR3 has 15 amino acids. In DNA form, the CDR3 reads TGTGCCATCAGTGAGGCAGGGGGTTCCACAGATACGCAGTATTTT. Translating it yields CAISEAGGSTDTQYF.

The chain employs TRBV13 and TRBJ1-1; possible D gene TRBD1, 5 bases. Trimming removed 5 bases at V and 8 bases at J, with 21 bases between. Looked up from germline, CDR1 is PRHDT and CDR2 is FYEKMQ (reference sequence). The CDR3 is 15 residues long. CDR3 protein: CASSRPTWDAPEAFF. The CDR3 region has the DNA TGTGCCAGCAGCCGCCCCACCTGGGACGCGCCCGAAGCTTTCTTT.

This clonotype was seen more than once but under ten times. The CDR3 DNA is TGTGCCAGTAGTATGATCGGGAGAAATCAGGAGACCCAGTACTTC. The encoded protein is CASSMIGRNQETQYF. The rearrangement uses TRBV19 and TRBJ2-5; maybe TRBD2 (6 bases). CDR1 is LNHDA, CDR2 SQIVND, per germline (reference sequence). V dropped 3 bases and J dropped 5 bases, with 16 bases sitting between them. This CDR3 is 15 amino acids long.

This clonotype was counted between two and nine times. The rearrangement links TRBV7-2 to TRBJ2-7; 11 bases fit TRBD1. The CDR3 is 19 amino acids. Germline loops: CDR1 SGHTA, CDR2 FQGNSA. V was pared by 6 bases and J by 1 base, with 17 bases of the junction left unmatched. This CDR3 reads CASSWTGGAGLEPSYEQYF. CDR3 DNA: TGTGCCAGCAGTTGGACAGGGGGCGCTGGACTAGAACCGTCCTACGAGCAGTACTTC. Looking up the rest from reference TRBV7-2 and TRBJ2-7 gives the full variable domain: GAGVSQSPSNKVTEKGKDVELRCDPISGHTALYWYRQSLGQGLEFLIYFQGNSAPDKSGLPSDRFSAERTGGSVSTLTIQRTQQEDSAVYLCASSWTGGAGLEPSYEQYFGPGTRLTVT.

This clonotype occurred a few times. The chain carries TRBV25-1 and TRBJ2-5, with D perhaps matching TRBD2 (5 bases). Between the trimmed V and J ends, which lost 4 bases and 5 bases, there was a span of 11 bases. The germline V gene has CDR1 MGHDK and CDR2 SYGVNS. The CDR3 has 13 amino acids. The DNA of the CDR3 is TGTGCCAGCAGTGGAGGGAGTCTGGAGACCCAGTACTTC. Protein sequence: CASSGGSLETQYF.

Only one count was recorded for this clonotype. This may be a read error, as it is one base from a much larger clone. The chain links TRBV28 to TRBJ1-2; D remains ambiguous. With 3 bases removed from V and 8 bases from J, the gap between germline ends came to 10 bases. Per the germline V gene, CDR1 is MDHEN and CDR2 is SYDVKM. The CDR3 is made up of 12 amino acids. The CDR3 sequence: CASSFHPPGYTF. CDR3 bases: TGTGCCAGCAGTTTTCATCCGCCGGGCTACACCTTC.

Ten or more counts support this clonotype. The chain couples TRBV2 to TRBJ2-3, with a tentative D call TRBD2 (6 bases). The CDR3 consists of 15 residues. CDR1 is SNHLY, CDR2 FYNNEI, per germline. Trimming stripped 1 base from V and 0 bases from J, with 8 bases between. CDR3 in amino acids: CASSEERVSTDTQYF. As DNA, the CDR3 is TGTGCCAGCAGTGAAGAGCGGGTGAGCACAGATACGCAGTATTTT.

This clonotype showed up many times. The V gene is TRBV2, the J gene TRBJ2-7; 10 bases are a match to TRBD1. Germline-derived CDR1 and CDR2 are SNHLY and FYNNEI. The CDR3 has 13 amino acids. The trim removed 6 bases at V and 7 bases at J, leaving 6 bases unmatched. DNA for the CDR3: TGTGCCAGCAGCGACAGGGGGCTGGGGGAGCAGTACTTC. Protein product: CASSDRGLGEQYF.